This TCR beta chain stems from a study of identical twins. Findings and limits, study-wide: Researchers reported excess low generation probability among twin-shared out-of-frame alpha sequences. The more abundant beta clonotypes in cord blood had fewer insertions, and memory repertoires did not show this.

This clonotype was recorded many times. Its antigen is as yet unknown. Carrying unique molecular identifiers, the cDNA also gained a universal primer site through template switching. TCRdb used MiXCR to reprocess the 5' RACE reads, holding one entry per CDR3 protein. The sample has 600,000 to 850,000 distinct CDR3 sequences; about 20% are singletons. The data were also submitted as part of a second study, on T cells expressing NK-cell markers. That investigation notes: The leading position in the CD3+CD56-NKG2C+ fraction of a handful of donors also went to these clonotypes.

This receptor was obtained from a woman younger than 30 in good health. The sequenced material came from PBMCs.

The CDR3 sequence: CASSSPTGGFTYNEQFF. The DNA for the CDR3 is TGTGCCAGCAGCTCGCCGACAGGGGGCTTCACCTACAATGAGCAGTTCTTC. The chain employs TRBV5-6 and TRBJ2-1; 10 bases fit TRBD1. Germline V gene sequence: CDR1 SGHDT, CDR2 YYEEEE. Losses at the gene ends were 3 bases for V and 2 bases for J; bases not matched to a gene: 8. CDR3 length: 17 residues.